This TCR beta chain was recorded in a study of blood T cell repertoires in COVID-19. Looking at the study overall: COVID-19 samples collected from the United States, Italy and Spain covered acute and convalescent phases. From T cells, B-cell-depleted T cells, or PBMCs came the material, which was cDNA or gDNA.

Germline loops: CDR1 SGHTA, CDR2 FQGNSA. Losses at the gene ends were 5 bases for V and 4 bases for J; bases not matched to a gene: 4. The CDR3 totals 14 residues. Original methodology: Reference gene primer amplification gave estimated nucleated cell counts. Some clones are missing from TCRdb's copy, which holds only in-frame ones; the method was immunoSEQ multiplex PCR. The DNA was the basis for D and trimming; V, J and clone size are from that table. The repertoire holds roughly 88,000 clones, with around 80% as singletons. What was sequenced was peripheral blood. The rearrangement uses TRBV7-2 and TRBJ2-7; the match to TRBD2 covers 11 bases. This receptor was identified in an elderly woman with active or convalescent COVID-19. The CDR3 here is CASSPRTSGYEQYF. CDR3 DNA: TGTGCCAGCAGCCCCCGGACTAGCGGGTACGAGCAGTACTTC.